This entry lists 30 T cell receptor beta chains sequenced from one sample in a study of graft-versus-host responses after intestinal transplantation. TCRdb's table, derived via immunoSEQ multiplex PCR, lists solely in-frame clones and lacks some. The sample records more than 50,000 clones, around nine tenths being singletons. The material was PBMCs, obtained less than 130 days after intestinal transplantation. These receptors originate from a human patient who received an intestinal transplant, so some T cells may come from the graft donor.

The gene calls are TRBV28 and TRBJ1-3, with 10 bases aligning to TRBD1. J lost 3 bases, V lost 4 bases, and 6 bases had no gene match. CDR3 size: 16 residues. Germline V CDR1 and CDR2: MDHEN, SYDVKM. CDR3 nucleotides: TGTGCCAGCAGTTCCGGGACAGGGGCGGGTGGAAACACCATATATTTT. Translating gives CASSSGTGAGGNTIYF.

The chain joins TRBV19 to TRBJ2-1; TRBD2 is a possible D gene (5 bases). Germline V gene sequence: CDR1 LNHDA, CDR2 SQIVND (reference sequence). The CDR3 has 14 amino acids. Trimming stripped 1 base from V and 5 bases from J, with 9 bases between. The CDR3 reads CASSIVAQDNEQFF. CDR3 DNA sequence: TGTGCCAGTAGTATAGTAGCGCAGGACAATGAGCAGTTCTTC.

The chain recombines TRBV6-5 with TRBJ2-5, with D unclear. The CDR3 consists of 13 residues. V shed 2 bases and J shed 5 bases, with 9 bases lying between them. Per the germline V gene, CDR1 is MNHEY and CDR2 is SVGAGI. The CDR3 reads CASSYLPRETQYF. In DNA, the CDR3 is TGTGCCAGCAGTTACCTCCCTCGTGAGACCCAGTACTTC.

The rearrangement links TRBV18 to TRBJ1-1; tentatively, D is TRBD1 (5 bases). CDR1 KGHSH and CDR2 LQKENI come from the germline V gene. The CDR3 runs to 15 residues. Trimming removed 2 bases from V and 4 bases from J, with 14 bases in between. CDR3 residues: CASSPDQGFGTEAFF. CDR3 DNA sequence: TGTGCCAGCTCACCAGACCAGGGATTTGGCACTGAAGCTTTCTTT.

This chain joins TRBV5-5 and TRBJ2-1, with 7 nucleotides matching TRBD2. Germline V gene sequence: CDR1 SGHKS, CDR2 YYEKEE (reference sequence). The V gene end was trimmed by 1 base and the J gene end by 5 bases; junction bases not matched to a gene: 6. This CDR3 spans 15 amino acids. The CDR3 loop is CASSLRGSVNNEQFF. The CDR3, as DNA: TGTGCCAGCAGCTTGCGCGGGAGTGTCAACAATGAGCAGTTCTTC.

The chain uses TRBV5-1 and TRBJ2-5; D not certain. The assigned J gene may be wrong: the sequence end matches TRBJ2-7 better. The CDR3 length is 15 residues. The V gene's germline CDR1 is SGHRS and CDR2 YFSETQ. Here the CDR3 DNA reads TGCGCCAGCAGCTTGGGAGACCCTAGGGCCTACGAGCAGTACTTC. It codes for CASSLGDPRAYEQYF.

J is TRBJ2-7 and V is TRBV28, with 12 bases that match TRBD2. The CDR3 is 16 amino acids. Germline V gene data show CDR1 as MDHEN and CDR2 as SYDVKM. J lost 0 bases, V lost 5 bases, and 5 bases had no gene match. CDR3 sequence reads: CASSPRLAGASYEQYF. The CDR3 DNA reads TGTGCCAGCAGTCCGCGACTAGCGGGGGCCTCCTACGAGCAGTACTTC.

This clone was observed once. V gene TRBV7-8 combines with J gene TRBJ2-1; tentative D call: TRBD2 (6 bases). Trimming removed 5 bases at V and 0 bases at J, with 14 bases between. The germline CDR1 and CDR2 sequences are SGHVS and FQNEAQ. The length of the CDR3 is 16 residues. The CDR3 protein is CASSPGVLSSYNEQFF. The CDR3 DNA is TGTGCCAGCAGCCCGGGGGTCCTCAGCTCCTACAATGAGCAGTTCTTC.

The chain carries TRBV10-3 and TRBJ1-4; D gene ambiguous. V was trimmed by 3 bases and J by 0 bases, leaving 2 bases between them. Germline V CDR1 and CDR2: ENHRY, SYGVKD. This CDR3 is 13 amino acids long. In nucleotides, the CDR3 is TGTGCCATCAGTGAAACAACTAATGAAAAACTGTTTTTT. Its protein is CAISETTNEKLFF.

The rearrangement links TRBV28 to TRBJ2-5; TRBD2 matches at 10 bases. Germline trimming cut 3 bases from V and 1 base from J; bases unmatched to any gene: 2. CDR3 length: 15 residues. Germline V lookup: CDR1 MDHEN, CDR2 SYDVKM. Here the CDR3 DNA reads TGTGCCAGCAGTTTGGCTAGCGGGAGCCAAGAGACCCAGTACTTC. This encodes CASSLASGSQETQYF.

The chain recombines TRBV6-5 with TRBJ2-7, with 10 bases fitting TRBD2. The CDR3 runs to 14 residues. J gave up 7 bases and V 5 bases, and 8 bases lay outside the gene matches. Germline values: CDR1 MNHEY, CDR2 SVGAGI. This CDR3 is CASSVTSGTGEQYF. The CDR3, as DNA: TGTGCCAGCAGTGTTACTAGCGGGACGGGTGAGCAGTACTTC.

The V and J genes are TRBV28 and TRBJ1-2, with 11 bases aligning to TRBD1. There are 16 residues in the CDR3. The germline V gene encodes CDR1 MDHEN and CDR2 SYDVKM. Trimming removed 6 bases from V and 7 bases from J; junction bases left unmatched: 13. This CDR3 reads CASRWTGGSARSGYTF. CDR3 DNA sequence: TGTGCCAGCAGATGGACAGGGGGCTCCGCTCGAAGTGGCTACACCTTC.

The chain combines TRBV21-1 with TRBJ1-2; no DNA check was done on the table's D call, TRBD1. TRBV21-1 is a pseudogene locus. CDR3 length: 15 residues. The CDR3 loop reads CASSGEGGENYGYTF. The CDR3 bases are TGTGCCAGCAGCGGTGAAGGGGGCGAGAACTATGGCTACACCTTC.

V is TRBV19 and J is TRBJ2-1; a possible D gene is TRBD1 (6 bases). The CDR3 sequence is 13 residues long. CDR1 and CDR2 (germline): LNHDA, SQIVND (reference sequence). V was pared by 6 bases and J by 3 bases, with 9 bases between. The chain's CDR3 is CASSQDSYNEQFF. The CDR3 bases are TGTGCCAGTAGCCAGGACAGCTACAATGAGCAGTTCTTC.

This clone has more than one count but fewer than ten. V usage is TRBV5-1 and J usage is TRBJ1-1; 7 nucleotides agree with TRBD1. Germline V CDR1 and CDR2: SGHRS, YFSETQ. J lost 1 base, V lost 4 bases, and 4 bases had no gene match. CDR3 size: 14 residues. The CDR3 sequence: CASSKGQSNTEAFF. CDR3 DNA sequence: TGCGCCAGCAGCAAGGGACAGTCGAACACTGAAGCTTTCTTT.

This chain connects TRBV11-3 to TRBJ2-1; a possible D gene is TRBD1 (6 bases). The germline V gene encodes CDR1 SGHNT and CDR2 YENEEA. The germline V and J ends were trimmed by 5 bases and 6 bases, with 11 bases remaining between them. This CDR3 is built from 13 residues. The CDR3 spells CASSKTGVNEQFF. CDR3 coding DNA: TGTGCCAGCAGCAAGACAGGAGTCAATGAGCAGTTCTTC.

Written as DNA, the CDR3 is TGTGCCTGGAGTTTCGGGGCCGAGCAGTACTTC. Its protein product is CAWSFGAEQYF. J is TRBJ2-7 and V is TRBV30, with D tentatively TRBD1 or TRBD2 (5 bases each). CDR3 length: 11 residues. Germline V gives CDR1 GTSNPN, CDR2 SVGIG (reference sequence). With 2 bases removed from V and 6 bases from J, the gap between germline ends came to 8 bases.

This clone was recorded once. The chain employs TRBV28 and TRBJ2-1, with 7 nucleotides matching TRBD2. Trimming cost V 4 bases and J 7 bases; bases outside gene matches: 7. Germline loops: CDR1 MDHEN, CDR2 SYDVKM. The CDR3 consists of 14 residues. CDR3 region: CASSWGGAGNEQFF. The CDR3 nucleotides read TGTGCCAGCAGTTGGGGAGGGGCGGGGAATGAGCAGTTCTTC.

This clone occurred once. The chain joins TRBV13 to TRBJ2-5; no definite D call. The CDR3 is 11 amino acids. From germline, CDR1 is PRHDT and CDR2 FYEKMQ (reference sequence). V was clipped by 5 bases and J by 4 bases, with 5 bases between them. The CDR3 loop is CASSDGETQYF. CDR3 nucleotide sequence: TGTGCCAGCAGCGACGGAGAGACCCAGTACTTC. Together with reference TRBV13 and TRBJ2-5, the CDR3 gives the full variable domain: AAGVIQSPRHLIKEKRETATLKCYPIPRHDTVYWYQQGPGQDPQFLISFYEKMQSDKGSIPDRFSAQQFSDYHSELNMSSLELGDSALYFCASSDGETQYFGPGTRLLVL.

The V and J genes are TRBV30 and TRBJ1-4; D not resolved. From germline, CDR1 is GTSNPN and CDR2 SVGIG (reference sequence). With 3 bases removed from V and 8 bases from J, the gap between germline ends came to 10 bases. There are 12 residues in the CDR3. The CDR3 region is CAWSAGKEKLFF. The CDR3, as DNA: TGTGCCTGGAGCGCGGGGAAGGAAAAACTGTTTTTT.

The chain joins TRBV28 to TRBJ2-4; D is perhaps TRBD1 (5 bases). Germline lookup yields CDR1 MDHEN and CDR2 SYDVKM. V was pared by 3 bases and J by 4 bases, with 16 bases between. The CDR3 is 16 amino acids. CDR3 protein: CASSLPLGRAKNIQYF. As DNA, the CDR3 is TGTGCCAGCAGTTTGCCCCTGGGCAGGGCAAAAAACATTCAGTACTTC. Full variable domain (remainder filled in from reference TRBV28 and TRBJ2-4): DVKVTQSSRYLVKRTGEKVFLECVQDMDHENMFWYRQDPGLGLRLIYFSYDVKMKEKGDIPEGYSVSREKKERFSLILESASTNQTSMYLCASSLPLGRAKNIQYFGAGTRLSVL.

The V gene is TRBV2, the J gene TRBJ2-7; possibly TRBD2 for D (7 bases). The germline V and J ends were trimmed by 7 bases and 2 bases, with 15 bases remaining between them. Germline V gene lookup returns CDR1 SNHLY and CDR2 FYNNEI. This CDR3 region has 14 residues. The CDR3 spells CASTAGGGAYEQYF. The CDR3 nucleotides read TGTGCCAGCACCGCGGGCGGGGGCGCCTACGAGCAGTACTTC.

The chain joins TRBV28 to TRBJ1-4, with D possibly matching TRBD1 (5 bases). The CDR3 is 15 residues long. Trimming took off 5 bases at V and 5 bases at J, with 15 bases between the two ends. Germline V gives CDR1 MDHEN, CDR2 SYDVKM. This CDR3 is CASSTQGRANEKLFF. The CDR3 DNA sequence: TGTGCCAGCAGTACCCAGGGTAGGGCGAATGAAAAACTGTTTTTT. Supplemented by reference TRBV28 and TRBJ1-4, the full variable domain reads DVKVTQSSRYLVKRTGEKVFLECVQDMDHENMFWYRQDPGLGLRLIYFSYDVKMKEKGDIPEGYSVSREKKERFSLILESASTNQTSMYLCASSTQGRANEKLFFGSGTQLSVL.

V is TRBV5-1 and J is TRBJ2-6; D unresolved. V gave up 4 bases and J gave up 0 bases, with 5 bases separating them. Germline CDR1 reads SGHRS; CDR2 reads YFSETQ. The CDR3 has 14 residues. The CDR3 DNA reads as TGCGCCAGCAGCGAAAACTCTGGGGCCAACGTCCTGACTTTC. Translation: CASSENSGANVLTF.

The V and J genes are TRBV7-9 and TRBJ1-2; 7 bases are a match to TRBD1. V shed 3 bases, J shed 6 bases, and the junction held 7 bases outside the gene matches. The germline CDR1 and CDR2 sequences are SEHNR and FQNEAQ (reference sequence). CDR3 length: 14 amino acids. The CDR3 DNA is TGTGCCAGCAGCTTGACGACAGGGTTGGATGGCTACACCTTC. Translating gives CASSLTTGLDGYTF. The complete variable domain, with remaining parts taken from reference TRBV7-9 and TRBJ1-2, reads DTGVSQNPRHKITKRGQNVTFRCDPISEHNRLYWYRQTLGQGPEFLTYFQNEAQLEKSRLLSDRFSAERPKGSFSTLEIQRTEQGDSAMYLCASSLTTGLDGYTFGSGTRLTVV.

The CDR3: CASSDRGTIGTDTQYF. CDR3 nucleotides: TGTGCCAGCAGCGATAGGGGGACCATTGGCACAGATACGCAGTATTTT. The chain recombines TRBV9 with TRBJ2-3; TRBD1 might be the D (6 bases). CDR1 is SGDLS, CDR2 YYNGEE, per germline. The CDR3 totals 16 residues. Between the trimmed V and J ends, which lost 3 bases and 1 base, there was a span of 15 bases.

The rearrangement links TRBV5-8 to TRBJ2-3, with D possibly TRBD2 on 6 matching bases. The germline V and J ends were trimmed by 0 bases and 4 bases, with 15 bases remaining between them. In germline, CDR1 is SGHTS, CDR2 YDEGEE. This CDR3 spans 16 amino acids. The CDR3 DNA reads as TGTGCCAGCAGCTTGGTTAGCGGCGAGTTTTCAGATACGCAGTATTTT. It is translated as CASSLVSGEFSDTQYF.

J is TRBJ2-3 and V is TRBV10-3; unclear D gene. The CDR3 extends over 13 amino acids. CDR1 ENHRY and CDR2 SYGVKD come from the germline V gene. V was pared by 0 bases and J by 7 bases, with 8 bases between. CDR3 amino acids: CAISESGPNTQYF. The CDR3 DNA reads as TGTGCCATCAGTGAGTCAGGACCAAATACGCAGTATTTT.

The rearrangement links TRBV28 to TRBJ2-7; D not certain. The CDR3 is 14 residues long. The ends were cut back, 3 bases at V and 2 bases at J, with 11 bases in the middle. Germline V lookup: CDR1 MDHEN, CDR2 SYDVKM. In nucleotides, the CDR3 is TGTGCCAGCAGTTTTGGGTTAGGGACCTACGAGCAGTACTTC. Protein product: CASSFGLGTYEQYF.

V is TRBV19 and J is TRBJ1-1, with TRBD1 matching 9 bases. This CDR3 is 15 amino acids long. Germline CDR1 is LNHDA and CDR2 is SQIVND (reference sequence). Trimming took 4 bases from V and 5 from J; bases not matched to a gene: 8. CDR3 loop: CASSTLGTGMTEAFF. The CDR3, as DNA: TGTGCCAGTAGTACCCTTGGGACAGGGATGACTGAAGCTTTCTTT.